The subject of this entry is one T cell receptor (beta chain). This clone's antigen is unknown. No base-level quality is on record; no much larger clone is a single base apart. The trial excluded patients who had a history of autoimmune disease or who were on systemic immunosuppression. Peripheral blood for TCR sequencing was collected from all dose cohorts at baseline, on cycle 4 day 1, and on cycle 7 day 1. Samples came from an open-label, multicenter, first-in-human phase I dose-escalation trial of ivuxolimab. Adults with locally advanced or metastatic head and neck squamous cell, hepatocellular, melanoma or renal cell carcinoma were enrolled in the trial. Before TCR sequencing, CD4+ T cells and CD8+ T cells from peripheral blood were sorted into separate populations. This sample was taken from a study of OX40 agonist ivuxolimab in advanced cancers. For the wider study: Ivuxolimab was a fully human IgG2 agonistic monoclonal antibody targeting the costimulatory receptor OX40 (CD134). The paper covers the monotherapy dose-escalation part of the phase I ivuxolimab trial, which included N of about 51 patients. The dose-escalation cohort was roughly 83% male with a mean age of approximately 60 years, ranging from roughly 20 to 80. Patients were allowed to have had prior anti-PD-1, anti-PD-L1 or anti-CTLA-4 therapy, and approximately 40% of the dose-escalation patients had previously received checkpoint inhibitors. Of the 50 or so patients in dose escalation, around 19 had hepatocellular carcinoma, approximately 15 had melanoma, 9 had renal cell carcinoma and 9 had head and neck cancer. Intravenous ivuxolimab was administered to patients every 2 weeks at six dose levels: 0.01, 0.1, 0.3, 1.5, 3 and 10 mg/kg. Partial responses occurred in three dose-escalation patients, of whom one had hepatocellular carcinoma and two had cutaneous melanoma. Peripheral TCRbeta sequencing was intended to test whether TCR sequence diversity was altered and clonal T-cell expansion was caused by ivuxolimab.

The CDR3 contains 14 residues, cysteine and phenylalanine counted. The sequence is cut down to CDR3 DNA, 42 bases in frame from base 1. Trimming costs V 3 bases and J 2 bases, and their ends lie 10 bases apart. Based on the germline V gene, the CDR1 and CDR2 sequences are MGHRA and YSYEKL. Genomic DNA was isolated from the sorted cells so that the TCRbeta CDR3 region could be sequenced. The immunoSEQ Assay was used to sequence the TCRbeta CDR3 regions. Held by TCRdb, this immuneACCESS table contains in-frame sequences only and omits some clones. Under half of the omission traces to an unresolved V gene where checked; the cause of the rest is unknown. Here the sample has about 61,000 clones; 92% occur a single time. Of the sample, around 20% is held by the ten largest clones. Broad study findings and their caveats: At doses from 0.1 to 3.0 mg/kg, clonal expansion was seen in both CD4+ and CD8+ blood T cells between baseline and week 6. After ivuxolimab, CD8+ T cells had more expanded clones than CD4+ T cells on average. Low levels of normalized T-cell clonal expansion were also seen in some nonresponding patients. In the 0.1-3.0 mg/kg groups, partial responders had among the lowest normalized peripheral clonal expansion, particularly in CD8+ T cells. Which antigens the clonally expanded peripheral T cells were specific for was not determined.

Sample: CD4+ or CD8+ T cells sorted from blood, taken in a trial of the OX40 agonist ivuxolimab. The TCR sequence derives from an adult with an advanced solid tumor such as melanoma, head and neck, liver or kidney cancer. This chain is built from TRBV4-1 and TRBJ1-1; a confident D gene designation cannot be given. CDR3 loop: CASSHRRSNTEAFF. The nucleotide sequence reads TGCGCCAGCAGCCATAGACGGAGTAACACTGAAGCTTTCTTT.